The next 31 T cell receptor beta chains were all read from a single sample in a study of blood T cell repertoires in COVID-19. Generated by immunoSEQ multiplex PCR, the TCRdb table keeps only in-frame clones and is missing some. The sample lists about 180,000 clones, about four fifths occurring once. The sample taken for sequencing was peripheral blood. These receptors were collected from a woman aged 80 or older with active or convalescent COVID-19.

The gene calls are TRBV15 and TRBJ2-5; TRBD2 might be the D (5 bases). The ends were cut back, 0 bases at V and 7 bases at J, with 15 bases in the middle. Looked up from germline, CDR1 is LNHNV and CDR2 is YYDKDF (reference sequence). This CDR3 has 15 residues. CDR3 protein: CATSRDRGGQRTQYF. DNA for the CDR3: TGTGCCACCAGCAGAGATAGAGGAGGCCAACGGACCCAGTACTTC.

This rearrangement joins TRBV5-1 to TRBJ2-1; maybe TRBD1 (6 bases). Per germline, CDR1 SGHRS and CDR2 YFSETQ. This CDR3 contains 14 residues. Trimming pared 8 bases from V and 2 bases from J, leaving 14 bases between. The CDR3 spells CASGQDSPYNEQFF. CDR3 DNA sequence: TGCGCCAGTGGGCAGGACAGCCCCTACAATGAGCAGTTCTTC.

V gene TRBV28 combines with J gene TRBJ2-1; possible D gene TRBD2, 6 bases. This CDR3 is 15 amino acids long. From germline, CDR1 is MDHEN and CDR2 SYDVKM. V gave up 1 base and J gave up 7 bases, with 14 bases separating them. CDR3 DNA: TGTGCCAGCAGTTTATTGGTGGGAGCGGGTAATGAGCAGTTCTTC. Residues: CASSLLVGAGNEQFF. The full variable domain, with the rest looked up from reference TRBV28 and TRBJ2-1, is DVKVTQSSRYLVKRTGEKVFLECVQDMDHENMFWYRQDPGLGLRLIYFSYDVKMKEKGDIPEGYSVSREKKERFSLILESASTNQTSMYLCASSLLVGAGNEQFFGPGTRLTVL.

CDR3 region: CASSLVAGPTGELFF. The CDR3 DNA reads as TGCGCCAGCAGCTTGGTTGCAGGCCCCACCGGGGAGCTGTTTTTT. V is TRBV5-1 and J is TRBJ2-2; no firm D call. The CDR3 spans 15 residues. Germline loops: CDR1 SGHRS, CDR2 YFSETQ. V gave up 0 bases and J gave up 4 bases, with 10 bases separating them.

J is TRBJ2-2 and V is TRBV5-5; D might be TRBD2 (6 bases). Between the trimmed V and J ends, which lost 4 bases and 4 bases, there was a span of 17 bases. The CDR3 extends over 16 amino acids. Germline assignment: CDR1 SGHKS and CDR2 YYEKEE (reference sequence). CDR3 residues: CASSLLGGLGTGELFF. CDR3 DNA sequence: TGTGCCAGCAGCCTTCTTGGGGGACTGGGCACCGGGGAGCTGTTTTTT.

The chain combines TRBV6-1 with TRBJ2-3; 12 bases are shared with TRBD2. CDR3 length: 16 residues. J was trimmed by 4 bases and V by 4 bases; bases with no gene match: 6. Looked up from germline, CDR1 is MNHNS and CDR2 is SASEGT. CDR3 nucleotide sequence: TGTGCCAGCAGTGGGAGACTAGCGGGAGTGGCAGATACGCAGTATTTT. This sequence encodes CASSGRLAGVADTQYF.

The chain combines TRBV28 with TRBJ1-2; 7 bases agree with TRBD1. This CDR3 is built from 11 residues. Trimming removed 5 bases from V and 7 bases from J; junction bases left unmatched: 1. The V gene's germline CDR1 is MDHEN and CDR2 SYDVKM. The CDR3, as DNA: TGTGCCAGCAGTGACAGGGTTGGCTACACCTTC. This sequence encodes CASSDRVGYTF.

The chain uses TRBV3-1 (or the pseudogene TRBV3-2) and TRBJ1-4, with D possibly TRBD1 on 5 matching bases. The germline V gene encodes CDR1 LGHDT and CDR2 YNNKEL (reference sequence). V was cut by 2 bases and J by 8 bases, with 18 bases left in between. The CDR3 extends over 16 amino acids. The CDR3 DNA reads TGTGCCAGCAGCCAACAACCCTCGGCCCCAGGGGAAAAACTGTTTTTT. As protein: CASSQQPSAPGEKLFF.

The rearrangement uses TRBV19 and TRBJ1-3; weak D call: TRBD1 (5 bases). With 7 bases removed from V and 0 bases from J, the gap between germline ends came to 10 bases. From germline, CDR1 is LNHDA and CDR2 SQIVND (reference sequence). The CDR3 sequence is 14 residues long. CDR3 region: CASTPGVSGNTIYF. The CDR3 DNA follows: TGTGCCAGTACTCCGGGGGTCTCTGGAAACACCATATATTTT. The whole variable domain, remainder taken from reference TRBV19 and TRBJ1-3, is DGGITQSPKYLFRKEGQNVTLSCEQNLNHDAMYWYRQDPGQGLRLIYYSQIVNDFQKGDIAEGYSVSREKKESFPLTVTSAQKNPTAFYLCASTPGVSGNTIYFGEGSWLTVV.

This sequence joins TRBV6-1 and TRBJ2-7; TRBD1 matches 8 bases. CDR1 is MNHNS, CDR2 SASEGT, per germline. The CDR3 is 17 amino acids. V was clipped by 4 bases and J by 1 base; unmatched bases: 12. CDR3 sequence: CASSVQSGTGLSYEQYF. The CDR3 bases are TGTGCCAGCAGTGTGCAGTCCGGGACAGGATTGTCCTACGAGCAGTACTTC.

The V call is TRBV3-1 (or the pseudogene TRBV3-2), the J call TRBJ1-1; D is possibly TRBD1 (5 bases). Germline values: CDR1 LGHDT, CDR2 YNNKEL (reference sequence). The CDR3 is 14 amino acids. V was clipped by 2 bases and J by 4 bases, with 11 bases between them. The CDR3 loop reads CASSQWGGITEAFF. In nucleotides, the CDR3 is TGTGCCAGCAGCCAATGGGGGGGTATCACTGAAGCTTTCTTT.

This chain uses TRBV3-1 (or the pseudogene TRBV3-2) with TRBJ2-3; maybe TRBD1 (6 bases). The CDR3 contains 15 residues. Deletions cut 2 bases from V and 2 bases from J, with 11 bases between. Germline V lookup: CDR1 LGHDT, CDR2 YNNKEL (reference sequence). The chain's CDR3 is CASSQKGGYTDTQYF. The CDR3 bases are TGTGCCAGCAGCCAAAAAGGGGGTTACACAGATACGCAGTATTTT.

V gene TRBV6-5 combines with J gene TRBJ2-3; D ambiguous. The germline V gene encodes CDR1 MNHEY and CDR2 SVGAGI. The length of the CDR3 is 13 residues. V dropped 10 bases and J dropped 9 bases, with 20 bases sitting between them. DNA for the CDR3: TGTGCCACCTTAAGCCGGGTCAGTCTGACGCAGTATTTT. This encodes CATLSRVSLTQYF.

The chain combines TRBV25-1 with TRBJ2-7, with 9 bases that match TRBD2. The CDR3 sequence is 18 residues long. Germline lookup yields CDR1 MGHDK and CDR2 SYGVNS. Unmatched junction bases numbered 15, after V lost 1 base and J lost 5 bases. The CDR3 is CASSELGGLAGVFHEQYF. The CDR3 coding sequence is TGTGCCAGCAGTGAATTGGGTGGCTTAGCGGGGGTTTTCCACGAGCAGTACTTC.

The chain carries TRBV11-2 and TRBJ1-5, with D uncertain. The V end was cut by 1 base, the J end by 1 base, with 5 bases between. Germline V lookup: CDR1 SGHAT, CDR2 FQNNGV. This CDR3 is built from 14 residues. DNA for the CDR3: TGTGCCAGCAGCTTAGTGTCGAGCAATCAGCCCCAGCATTTT. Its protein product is CASSLVSSNQPQHF.

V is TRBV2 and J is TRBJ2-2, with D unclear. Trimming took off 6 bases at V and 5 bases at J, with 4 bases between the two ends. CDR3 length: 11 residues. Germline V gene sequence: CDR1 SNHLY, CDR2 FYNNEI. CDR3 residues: CASSATGELFF. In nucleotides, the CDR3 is TGTGCCAGCAGCGCGACCGGGGAGCTGTTTTTT.

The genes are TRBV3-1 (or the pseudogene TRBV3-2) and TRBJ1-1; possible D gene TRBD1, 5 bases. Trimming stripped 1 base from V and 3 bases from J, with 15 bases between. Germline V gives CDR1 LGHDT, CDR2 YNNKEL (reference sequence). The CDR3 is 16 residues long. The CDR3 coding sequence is TGTGCCAGCAGCCAAGGGGGGGTCGGGGGATACACTGAAGCTTTCTTT. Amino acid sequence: CASSQGGVGGYTEAFF.

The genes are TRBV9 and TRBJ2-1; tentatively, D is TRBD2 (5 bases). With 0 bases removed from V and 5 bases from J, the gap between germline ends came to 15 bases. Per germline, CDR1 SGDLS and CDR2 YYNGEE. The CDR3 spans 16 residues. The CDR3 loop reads CASSVAGQRPHNEQFF. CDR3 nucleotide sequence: TGTGCCAGCAGCGTAGCCGGGCAGCGGCCGCACAATGAGCAGTTCTTC.

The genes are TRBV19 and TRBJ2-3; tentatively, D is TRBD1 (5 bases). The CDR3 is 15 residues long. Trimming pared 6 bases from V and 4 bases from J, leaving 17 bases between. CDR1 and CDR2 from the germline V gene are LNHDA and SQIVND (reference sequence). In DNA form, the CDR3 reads TGTGCCAGTAGACGAGCAGGGTGGAGAGCAGATACGCAGTATTTT. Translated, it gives CASRRAGWRADTQYF.

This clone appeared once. This CDR3 reads CASSQGKTDGYTF. The CDR3 DNA is TGTGCCAGCAGCCAGGGCAAGACGGATGGCTACACCTTC. The chain couples TRBV5-4 to TRBJ1-2, with D perhaps matching TRBD1 (5 bases). The ends were cut back, 4 bases at V and 6 bases at J, with 13 bases in the middle. Per germline, CDR1 SGHNT and CDR2 YYREEE (reference sequence). This CDR3 has 13 amino acids.

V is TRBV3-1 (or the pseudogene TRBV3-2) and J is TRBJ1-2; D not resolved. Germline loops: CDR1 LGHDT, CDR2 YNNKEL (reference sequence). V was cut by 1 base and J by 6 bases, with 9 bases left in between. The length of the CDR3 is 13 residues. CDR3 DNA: TGTGCCAGCAGCCAAGGGCCCGTCGATGGCTACACCTTC. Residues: CASSQGPVDGYTF.

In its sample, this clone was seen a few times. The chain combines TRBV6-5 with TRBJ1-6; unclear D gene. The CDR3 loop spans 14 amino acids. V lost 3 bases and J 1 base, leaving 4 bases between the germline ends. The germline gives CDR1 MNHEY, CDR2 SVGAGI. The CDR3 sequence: CASSYRSYNSPLHF. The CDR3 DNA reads TGTGCCAGCAGTTATCGGTCCTATAATTCACCCCTCCACTTT.

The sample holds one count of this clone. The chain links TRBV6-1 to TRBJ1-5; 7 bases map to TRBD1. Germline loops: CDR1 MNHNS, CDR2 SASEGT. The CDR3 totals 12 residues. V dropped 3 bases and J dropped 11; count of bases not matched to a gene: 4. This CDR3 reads CASSELDRAQHF. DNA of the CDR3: TGTGCCAGCAGTGAGCTTGACAGGGCCCAGCATTTT.

In DNA, the CDR3 is TGTGCCACCAGTGATCCCGCGGGGCGGATTGGTCCTGGAAACACCATATATTTT. Its translation is CATSDPAGRIGPGNTIYF. The rearrangement uses TRBV24-1 and TRBJ1-3; perhaps TRBD1 as D (5 bases). The germline gives CDR1 KGHDR, CDR2 SFDVKD. Trimming removed 3 bases from V and 2 bases from J, with 19 bases in between. The CDR3 is made up of 18 amino acids.

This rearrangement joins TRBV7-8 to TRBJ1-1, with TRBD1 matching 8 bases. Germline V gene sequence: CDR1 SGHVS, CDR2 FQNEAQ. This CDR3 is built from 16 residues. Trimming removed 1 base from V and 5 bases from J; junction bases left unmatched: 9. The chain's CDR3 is CASSLVVQGAGTEAFF. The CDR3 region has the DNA TGTGCCAGCAGCTTAGTTGTGCAGGGGGCGGGGACTGAAGCTTTCTTT.

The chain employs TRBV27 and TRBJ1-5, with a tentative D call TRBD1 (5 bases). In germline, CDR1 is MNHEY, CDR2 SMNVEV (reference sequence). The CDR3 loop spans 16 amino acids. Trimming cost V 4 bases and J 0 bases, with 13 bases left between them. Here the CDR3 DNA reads TGTGCCAGCAGTTATACAGGCCCTTATAGCAATCAGCCCCAGCATTTT. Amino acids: CASSYTGPYSNQPQHF.

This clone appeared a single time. The CDR3 DNA reads TGCGCCAGCAGCGAGGATGCAGGGATAGGAGAAAAACTGTTTTTT. Protein sequence: CASSEDAGIGEKLFF. This chain links TRBV5-1 with TRBJ1-4; perhaps TRBD1 as D (5 bases). This CDR3 spans 15 amino acids. Trimming cost V 4 bases and J 8 bases, with 18 bases left between them. Per germline, CDR1 SGHRS and CDR2 YFSETQ.

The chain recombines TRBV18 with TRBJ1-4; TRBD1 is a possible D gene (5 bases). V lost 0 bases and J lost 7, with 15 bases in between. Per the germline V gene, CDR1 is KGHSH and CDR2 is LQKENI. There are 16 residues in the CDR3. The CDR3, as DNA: TGTGCCAGCTCACCACCCTCCTCGGGGGATAGTGAAAAACTGTTTTTT. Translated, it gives CASSPPSSGDSEKLFF. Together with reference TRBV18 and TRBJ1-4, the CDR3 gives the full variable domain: NAGVMQNPRHLVRRRGQEARLRCSPMKGHSHVYWYRQLPEEGLKFMVYLQKENIIDESGMPKERFSAEFPKEGPSILRIQQVVRGDSAAYFCASSPPSSGDSEKLFFGSGTQLSVL.

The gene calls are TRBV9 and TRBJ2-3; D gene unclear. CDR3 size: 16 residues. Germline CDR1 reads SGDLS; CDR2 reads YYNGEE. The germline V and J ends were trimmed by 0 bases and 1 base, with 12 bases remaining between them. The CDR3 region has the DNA TGTGCCAGCAGCGTAGGCCCCGGGTATGGCACAGATACGCAGTATTTT. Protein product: CASSVGPGYGTDTQYF.

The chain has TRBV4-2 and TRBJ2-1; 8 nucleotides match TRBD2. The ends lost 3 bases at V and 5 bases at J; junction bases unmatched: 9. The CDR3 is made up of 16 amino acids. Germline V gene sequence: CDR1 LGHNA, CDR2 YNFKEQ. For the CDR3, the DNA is TGTGCCAGCAGCCACGGGACCGGGACTAGGGACAATGAGCAGTTCTTC. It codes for CASSHGTGTRDNEQFF.

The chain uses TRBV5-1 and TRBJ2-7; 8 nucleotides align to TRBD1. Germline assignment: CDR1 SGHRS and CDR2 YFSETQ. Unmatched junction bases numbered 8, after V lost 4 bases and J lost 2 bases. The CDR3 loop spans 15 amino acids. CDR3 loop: CASSAGHRGTYEQYF. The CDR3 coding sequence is TGCGCCAGCAGCGCGGGCCACAGGGGGACCTACGAGCAGTACTTC.